This T cell receptor (beta chain) was documented in a study of cytomegalovirus exposure and HLA in healthy donors. The study ran its PCR with 60 Vbeta and 13 Jbeta primers. Clones were sequenced by immunoSEQ multiplex PCR, and TCRdb holds only the in-frame ones, with some missing. The repertoire includes more than 85,000 clones, about 74% of them detected once, and approximately 16% sits in the top ten. The source of this sequence is a woman aged 45 to 65 in good health and CMV-seropositive. What was sequenced was PBMCs.

The CDR3 DNA reads as TGTGCCAGCAGTTACCCTAGCGGCTCCTACGAGCAGTACTTC. It codes for CASSYPSGSYEQYF. V usage is TRBV28 and J usage is TRBJ2-7, with 7 bases matching TRBD2. The V gene's germline CDR1 is MDHEN and CDR2 SYDVKM. Losses at the gene ends were 4 bases for V and 0 bases for J; bases not matched to a gene: 3. This CDR3 has 14 amino acids. The full variable domain, its missing parts supplied by reference TRBV28 and TRBJ2-7, is DVKVTQSSRYLVKRTGEKVFLECVQDMDHENMFWYRQDPGLGLRLIYFSYDVKMKEKGDIPEGYSVSREKKERFSLILESASTNQTSMYLCASSYPSGSYEQYFGPGTRLTVT.